This T cell receptor (beta chain) comes out of a study of blood T cell repertoires in COVID-19. The wider study: Collection of acute and convalescent COVID-19 samples took place in the United States, Italy and Spain. T cells, B-cell-depleted T cells, or PBMCs supplied cDNA or gDNA.

Per the authors' pipeline: Reference gene primer amplification in the assay estimated nucleated cell counts. The repertoire was sequenced with immunoSEQ multiplex PCR; TCRdb's copy has only in-frame clones and lacks some. The V and J calls and clone size come from that table; D and trimming were worked out from the DNA. The profile shows 88,000 or so clones, 81% of them singletons. The junction had 14 bases not matched to a gene; V was cut back by 4 bases and J by 3 bases. Per germline, CDR1 LGHNA and CDR2 YNFKEQ. This CDR3 contains 18 residues. This TCR came from a man between 60 and 75 years old with acute or convalescent COVID-19. Sequencing input: peripheral blood. The chain combines TRBV4-2 with TRBJ2-2; 7 nucleotides agree with TRBD2. CDR3 sequence: CASSPQRPDRGDTGELFF. CDR3 in DNA: TGTGCCAGCAGCCCCCAACGCCCGGACCGGGGGGACACCGGGGAGCTGTTTTTT.